This TCR beta chain was found in a study of blood T cell repertoires in COVID-19. Overall study context: From T cells, B-cell-depleted T cells, or PBMCs came the material, which was cDNA or gDNA.

Sequencing was performed with immunoSEQ multiplex PCR; in TCRdb, only in-frame clones are kept and a portion is missing. Among 180,000 or so clones listed, about nine tenths were seen once. The sequence derives from a woman between 18 and 30 years old who had recovered from COVID-19. Sequencing used PBMCs or T cells enriched from blood (not recorded which).

DNA for the CDR3: TGTGCCAGCAGCCAAGACGGGACTCTCACTGAAGCTTTCTTT. Amino acid sequence: CASSQDGTLTEAFF. The V gene is TRBV3-1 (or the pseudogene TRBV3-2), the J gene TRBJ1-1; D is perhaps TRBD1 (5 bases). The V gene's germline CDR1 is LGHDT and CDR2 YNNKEL (reference sequence). V was cut by 0 bases and J by 4 bases, with 9 bases left in between. The CDR3 contains 14 residues.